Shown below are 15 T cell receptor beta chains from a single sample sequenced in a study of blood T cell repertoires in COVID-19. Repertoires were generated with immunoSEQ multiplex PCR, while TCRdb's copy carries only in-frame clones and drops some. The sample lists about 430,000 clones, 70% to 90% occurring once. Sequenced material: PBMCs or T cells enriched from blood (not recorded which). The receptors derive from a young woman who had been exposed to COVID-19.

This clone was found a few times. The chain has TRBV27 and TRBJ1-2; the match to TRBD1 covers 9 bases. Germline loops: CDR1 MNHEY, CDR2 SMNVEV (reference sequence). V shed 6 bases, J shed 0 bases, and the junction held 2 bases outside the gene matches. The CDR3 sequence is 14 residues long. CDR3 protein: CASRGQGTNYGYTF. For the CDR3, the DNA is TGTGCCAGCAGGGGACAGGGAACTAACTATGGCTACACCTTC.

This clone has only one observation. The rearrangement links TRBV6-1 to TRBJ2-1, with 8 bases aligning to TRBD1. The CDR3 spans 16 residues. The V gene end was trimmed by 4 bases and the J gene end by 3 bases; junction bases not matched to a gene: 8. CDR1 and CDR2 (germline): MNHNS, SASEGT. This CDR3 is CASSGGQGTVYNEQFF. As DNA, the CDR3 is TGTGCCAGCAGTGGAGGACAGGGAACCGTCTACAATGAGCAGTTCTTC.

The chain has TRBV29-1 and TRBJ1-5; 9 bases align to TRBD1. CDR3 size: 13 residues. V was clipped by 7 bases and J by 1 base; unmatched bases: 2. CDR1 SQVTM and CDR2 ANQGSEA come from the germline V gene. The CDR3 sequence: CSAGTGSNQPQHF. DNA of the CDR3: TGCAGCGCCGGGACAGGGAGCAATCAGCCCCAGCATTTT. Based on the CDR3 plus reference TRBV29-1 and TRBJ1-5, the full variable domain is SAVISQKPSRDICQRGTSLTIQCQVDSQVTMMFWYRQQPGQSLTLIATANQGSEATYESGFVIDKFPISRPNLTFSTLTVSNMSPEDSSIYLCSAGTGSNQPQHFGDGTRLSIL.

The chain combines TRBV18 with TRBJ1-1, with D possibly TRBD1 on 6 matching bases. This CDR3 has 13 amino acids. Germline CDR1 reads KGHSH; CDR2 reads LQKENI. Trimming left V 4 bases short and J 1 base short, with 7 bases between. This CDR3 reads CASSRTANTEAFF. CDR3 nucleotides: TGTGCCAGCTCACGGACAGCGAACACTGAAGCTTTCTTT.

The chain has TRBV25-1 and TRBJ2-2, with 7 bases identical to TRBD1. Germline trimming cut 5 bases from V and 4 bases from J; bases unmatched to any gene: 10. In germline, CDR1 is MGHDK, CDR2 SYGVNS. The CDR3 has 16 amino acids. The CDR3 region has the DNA TGTGCCAGCAGTCCTCCCGGGACAGCGTTCACCGGGGAGCTGTTTTTT. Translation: CASSPPGTAFTGELFF.

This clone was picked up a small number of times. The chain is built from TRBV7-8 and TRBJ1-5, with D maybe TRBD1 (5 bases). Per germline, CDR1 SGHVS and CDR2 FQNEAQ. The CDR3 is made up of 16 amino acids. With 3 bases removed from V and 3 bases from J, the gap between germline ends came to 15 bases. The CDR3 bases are TGTGCCAGCAGCTTTGGTCAGGGCAGGAACAATCAGCCCCAGCATTTT. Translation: CASSFGQGRNNQPQHF.

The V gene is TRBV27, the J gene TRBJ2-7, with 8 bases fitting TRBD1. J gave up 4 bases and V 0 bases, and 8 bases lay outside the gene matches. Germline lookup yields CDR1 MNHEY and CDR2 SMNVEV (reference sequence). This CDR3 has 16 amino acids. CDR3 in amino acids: CASSLSMFRGPYEQYF. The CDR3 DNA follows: TGTGCCAGCAGTTTATCGATGTTCAGGGGGCCATACGAGCAGTACTTC.

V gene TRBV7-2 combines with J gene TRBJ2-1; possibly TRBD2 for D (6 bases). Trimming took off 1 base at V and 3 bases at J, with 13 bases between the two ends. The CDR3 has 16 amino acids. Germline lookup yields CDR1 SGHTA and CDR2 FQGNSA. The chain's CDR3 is CASSLGFGGDYNEQFF. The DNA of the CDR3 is TGTGCCAGCAGCTTAGGATTCGGGGGAGACTACAATGAGCAGTTCTTC.

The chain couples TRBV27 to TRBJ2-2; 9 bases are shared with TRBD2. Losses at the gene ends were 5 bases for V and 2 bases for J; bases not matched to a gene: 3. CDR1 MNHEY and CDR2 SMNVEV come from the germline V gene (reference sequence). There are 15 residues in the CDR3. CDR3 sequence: CASSIAGVNTGELFF. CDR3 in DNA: TGTGCCAGCAGTATAGCGGGAGTAAACACCGGGGAGCTGTTTTTT.

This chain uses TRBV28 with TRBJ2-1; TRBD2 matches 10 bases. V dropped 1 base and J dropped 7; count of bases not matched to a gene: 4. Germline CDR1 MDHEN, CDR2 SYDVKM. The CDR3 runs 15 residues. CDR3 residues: CASSLLLAGFNEQFF. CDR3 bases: TGTGCCAGCAGTTTATTACTAGCGGGATTTAATGAGCAGTTCTTC.

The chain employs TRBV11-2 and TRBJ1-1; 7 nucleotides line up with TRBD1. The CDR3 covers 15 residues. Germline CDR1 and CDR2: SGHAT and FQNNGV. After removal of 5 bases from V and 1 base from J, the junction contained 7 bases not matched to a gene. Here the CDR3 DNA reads TGTGCCAGCAGCGGCCCGGGACAGCCGAACACTGAAGCTTTCTTT. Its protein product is CASSGPGQPNTEAFF.

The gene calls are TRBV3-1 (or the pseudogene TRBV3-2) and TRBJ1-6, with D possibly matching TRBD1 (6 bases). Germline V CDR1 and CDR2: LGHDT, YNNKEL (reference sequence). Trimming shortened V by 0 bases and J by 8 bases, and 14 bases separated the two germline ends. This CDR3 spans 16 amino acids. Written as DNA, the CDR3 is TGTGCCAGCAGCCAAGAGGGGGAACAGGGATATTCACCCCTCCACTTT. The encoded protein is CASSQEGEQGYSPLHF.

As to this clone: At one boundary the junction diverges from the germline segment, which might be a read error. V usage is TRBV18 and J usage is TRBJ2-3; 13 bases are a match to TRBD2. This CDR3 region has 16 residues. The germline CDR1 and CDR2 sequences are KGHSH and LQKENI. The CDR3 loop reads CASSPAGTSGDIRSNF. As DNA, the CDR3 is TGTGCCAGCTCACCCGCCGGGACTAGCGGGGACATACGCAGTAATTTT.

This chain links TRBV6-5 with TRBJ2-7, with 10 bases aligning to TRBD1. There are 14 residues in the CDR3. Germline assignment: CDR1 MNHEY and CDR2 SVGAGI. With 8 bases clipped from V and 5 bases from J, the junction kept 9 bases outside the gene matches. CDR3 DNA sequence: TGTGCCAGCCCTCCGGGACAGGGGAACAACGAGCAGTACTTC. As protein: CASPPGQGNNEQYF.

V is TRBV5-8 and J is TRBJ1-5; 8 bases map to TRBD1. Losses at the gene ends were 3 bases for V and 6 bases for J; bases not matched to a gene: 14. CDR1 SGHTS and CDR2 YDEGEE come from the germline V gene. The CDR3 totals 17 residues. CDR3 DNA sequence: TGTGCCAGCAGCTCCTTTTTGGGACAGGAAGGAGTTCAGCCCCAGCATTTT. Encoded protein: CASSSFLGQEGVQPQHF.